This T cell receptor (beta chain) was recovered during a study of T-cell reconstitution after alpha-beta-depleted transplantation in children. There are 12 residues in the CDR3. V was shortened by 7 bases and J by 2 bases, with 10 bases between the two germline ends. Germline V lookup: CDR1 SQVTM, CDR2 ANQGSEA. Concerning this clonotype itself: What it binds is unknown.

Broader study findings: Fresh T-cell production supplied most of the T-cell counts and diversity seen one year after transplant.

The TCRbeta library incorporated unique molecular identifiers. In TCRdb, the PCR reads were re-called with MiXCR into one record per CDR3 protein. The table lists about 340,000 distinct CDR3 sequences, 15% to 20% of them singletons, with around 38% in the top ten. The sequences come from PBMCs, mostly from graft donor cells, collected 360 days after TCRalphabeta/CD19-depleted stem cell transplant. This clonotype originated in a male patient between 2 and 9 years old who had a stem cell transplant for acute lymphoblastic leukemia, so the T cells may come from the graft donor. The chain uses TRBV29-1 and TRBJ2-3; tentatively, D is TRBD2 (6 bases). The DNA of the CDR3 is TGCAGCGGGACTATCAACACAGATACGCAGTATTTT. Translated, it gives CSGTINTDTQYF.